The source of this TCR beta chain is a study of CD8+CD57+ T cells in acquired aplastic anemia. Turning to the study itself: On average, sorted CD4+ and CD8+ cells gave around 3 ug of DNA. General study findings and limits: The study identified under 30 CD8+ CDR3 sequences shared by patients and controls.

Before being chosen for sequencing, patients had shown CD8+CD57+ cell expansion by flow cytometry. Patients had not yet gotten any therapy when their blood was taken for sampling. The CDR3 runs to 13 residues. Germline V CDR1 and CDR2: ENHRY, SYGVKD. The V segment lost 8 bases and the J segment 3 bases; nucleotides outside the gene matches: 6. Investigators profiled TCR beta VDJ and CDR3 from genomic DNA template. A single record per CDR3 protein comes from TCRdb applying MiXCR to the reads. The sample has 450,000 to 600,000 distinct CDR3 sequences, over 25% seen once; the top ten hold nearly 0.85%. With respect to this clonotype: What it binds is unknown.

This TCR derives from a human donor with aplastic anemia. The specimen was sorted CD4+, CD8+, or CD8+CD57+ T cells (not recorded which) from PBMCs. This chain uses TRBV10-3 with TRBJ2-7, with TRBD2 identical over 8 bases. The DNA for the CDR3 is TGTGCCATCCAGCGGGAGCGGGGCTACGAGCAGTACTTC. It is translated as CAIQRERGYEQYF.